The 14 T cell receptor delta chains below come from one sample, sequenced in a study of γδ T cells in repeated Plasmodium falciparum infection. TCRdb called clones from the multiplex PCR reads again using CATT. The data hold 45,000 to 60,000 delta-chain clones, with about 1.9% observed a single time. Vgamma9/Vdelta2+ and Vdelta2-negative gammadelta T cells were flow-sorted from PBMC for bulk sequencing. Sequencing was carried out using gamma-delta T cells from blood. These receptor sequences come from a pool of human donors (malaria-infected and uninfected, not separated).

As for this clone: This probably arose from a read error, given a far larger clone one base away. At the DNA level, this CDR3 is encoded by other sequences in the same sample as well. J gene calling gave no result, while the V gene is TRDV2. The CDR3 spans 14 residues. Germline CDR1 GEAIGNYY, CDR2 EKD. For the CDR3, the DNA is TGTGCCTGTGACACGGTGGTCCTTGCCGATAAGCTCATCTTT. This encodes CACDTVVLADKLIF.

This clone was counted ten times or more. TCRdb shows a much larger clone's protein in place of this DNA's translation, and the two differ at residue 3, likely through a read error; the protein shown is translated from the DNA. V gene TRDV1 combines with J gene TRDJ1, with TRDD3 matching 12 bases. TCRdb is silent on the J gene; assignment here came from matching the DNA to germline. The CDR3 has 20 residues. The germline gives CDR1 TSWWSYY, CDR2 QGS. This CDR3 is CAPGEGLPYWGIPYTDKLIF. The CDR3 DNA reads TGTGCTCCTGGGGAAGGTCTACCGTACTGGGGGATACCGTACACCGATAAACTCATCTTT.

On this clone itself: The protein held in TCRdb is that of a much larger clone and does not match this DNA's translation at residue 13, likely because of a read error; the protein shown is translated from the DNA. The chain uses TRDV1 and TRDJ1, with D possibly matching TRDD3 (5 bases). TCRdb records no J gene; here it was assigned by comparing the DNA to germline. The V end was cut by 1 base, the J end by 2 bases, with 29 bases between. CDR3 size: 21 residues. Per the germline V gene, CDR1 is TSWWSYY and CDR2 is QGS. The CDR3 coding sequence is TGTGCTCTTGGGGAACCGAGCTTCACTAATTTACACCCCAGGGGGACCGATAAACTCATCTTT. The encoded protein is CALGEPSFTNLHPRGTDKLIF.

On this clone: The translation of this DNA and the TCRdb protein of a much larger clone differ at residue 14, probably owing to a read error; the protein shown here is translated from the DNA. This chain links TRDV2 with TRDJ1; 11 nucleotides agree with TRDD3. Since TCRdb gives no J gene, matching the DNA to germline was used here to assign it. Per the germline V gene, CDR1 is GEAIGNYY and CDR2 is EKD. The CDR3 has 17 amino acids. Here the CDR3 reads CACDTLPLGDTTDELIF. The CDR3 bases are TGTGCCTGTGACACCCTCCCGCTGGGGGATACCACCGATGAACTCATCTTT.

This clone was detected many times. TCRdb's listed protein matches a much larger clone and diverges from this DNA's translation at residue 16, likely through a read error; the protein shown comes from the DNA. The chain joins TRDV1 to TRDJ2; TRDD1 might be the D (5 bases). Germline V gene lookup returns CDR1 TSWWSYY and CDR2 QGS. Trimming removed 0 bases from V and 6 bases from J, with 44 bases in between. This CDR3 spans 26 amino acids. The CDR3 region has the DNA TGTGCTCTTGGGGAACTAATATCACGCTGGAATAGAGTATACCTCCCACCCCCGCTTCGGGCAGCACAACTCTTCTTT. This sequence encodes CALGELISRWNRVYLPPPLRAAQLFF.

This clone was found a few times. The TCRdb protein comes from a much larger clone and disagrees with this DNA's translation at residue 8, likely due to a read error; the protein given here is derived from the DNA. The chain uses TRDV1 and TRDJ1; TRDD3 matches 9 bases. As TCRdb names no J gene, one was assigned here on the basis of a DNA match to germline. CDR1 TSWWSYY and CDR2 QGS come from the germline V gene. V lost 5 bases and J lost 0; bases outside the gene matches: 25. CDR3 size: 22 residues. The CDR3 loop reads CALGTPRDYSPHWGTYTDKLIF. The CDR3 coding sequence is TGTGCTCTTGGGACACCACGTGACTACTCCCCCCACTGGGGGACGTACACCGATAAACTCATCTTT.

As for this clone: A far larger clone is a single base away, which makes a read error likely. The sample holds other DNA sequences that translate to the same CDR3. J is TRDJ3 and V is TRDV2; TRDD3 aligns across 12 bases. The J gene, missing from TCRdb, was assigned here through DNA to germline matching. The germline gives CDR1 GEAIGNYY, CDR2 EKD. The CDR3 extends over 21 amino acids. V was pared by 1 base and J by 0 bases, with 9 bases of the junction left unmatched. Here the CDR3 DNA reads TGTGCCTGTGACACTTTACTGGGGGATACTCGATCCTCCTGGGACACCCGACAGATGTTTTTC. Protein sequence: CACDTLLGDTRSSWDTRQMFF.

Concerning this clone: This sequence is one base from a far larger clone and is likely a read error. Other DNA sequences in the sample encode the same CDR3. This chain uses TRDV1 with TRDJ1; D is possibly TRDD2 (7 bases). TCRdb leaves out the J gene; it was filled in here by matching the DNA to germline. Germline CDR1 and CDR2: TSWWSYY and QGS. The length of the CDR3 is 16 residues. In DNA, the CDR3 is TGTGCTCTCGGGGAGTCATTTCCTACGGGAGATACGAAACTCATCTTT. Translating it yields CALGESFPTGDTKLIF.

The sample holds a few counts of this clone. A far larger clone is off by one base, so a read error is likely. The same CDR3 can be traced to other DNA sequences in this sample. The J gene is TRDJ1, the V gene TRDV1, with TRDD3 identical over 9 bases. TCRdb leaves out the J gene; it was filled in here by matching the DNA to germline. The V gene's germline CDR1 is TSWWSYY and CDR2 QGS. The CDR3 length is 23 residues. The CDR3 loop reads CALGEAPFPRVMGDIPYADKLIF. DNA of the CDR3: TGTGCTCTCGGGGAAGCTCCCTTCCCACGTGTGATGGGGGATATCCCCTATGCCGATAAACTCATCTTT.

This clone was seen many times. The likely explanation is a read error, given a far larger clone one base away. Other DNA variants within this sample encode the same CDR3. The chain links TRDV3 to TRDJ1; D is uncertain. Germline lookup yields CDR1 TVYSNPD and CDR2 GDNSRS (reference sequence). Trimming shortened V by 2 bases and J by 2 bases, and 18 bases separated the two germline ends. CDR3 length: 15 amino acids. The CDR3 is CAFAREGPGTDKLIF. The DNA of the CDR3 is TGTGCCTTTGCCCGCGAGGGCCCTGGAACCGATAAACTCATCTTT.

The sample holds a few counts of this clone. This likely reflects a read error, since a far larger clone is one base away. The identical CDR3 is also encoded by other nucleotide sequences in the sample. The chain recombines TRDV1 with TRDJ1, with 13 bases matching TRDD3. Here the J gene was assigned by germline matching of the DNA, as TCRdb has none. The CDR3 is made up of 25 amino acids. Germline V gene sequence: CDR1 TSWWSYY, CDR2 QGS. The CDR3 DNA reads TGTGCTCTTGGGGAACTAGTTCCTAAGGGGCTTATACTGGGGGATACGCCCGTTTGCACCGACAAACTCATCTTT. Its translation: CALGELVPKGLILGDTPVCTDKLIF.

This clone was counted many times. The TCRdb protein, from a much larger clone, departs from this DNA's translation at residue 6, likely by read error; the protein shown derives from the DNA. The CDR3 loop reads CALYPFWGISGTYTDKLIF. CDR3 in DNA: TGTGCTCTTTACCCCTTCTGGGGGATATCTGGAACCTACACCGATAAACTCATCTTT. V usage is TRDV1 and J usage is TRDJ1, with 10 nucleotides matching TRDD3. Germline V gives CDR1 TSWWSYY, CDR2 QGS. V lost 8 bases and J lost 0; bases outside the gene matches: 18. The CDR3 is 19 residues long.

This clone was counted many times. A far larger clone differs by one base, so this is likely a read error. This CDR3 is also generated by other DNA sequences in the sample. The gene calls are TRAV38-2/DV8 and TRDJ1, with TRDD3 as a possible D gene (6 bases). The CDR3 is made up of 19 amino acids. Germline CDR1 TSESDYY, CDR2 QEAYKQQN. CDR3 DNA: TGTGCTTATAGGAGCCAAACCTGGGGACTGCTACCGTACACCGATAAGCTCATCTTT. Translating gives CAYRSQTWGLLPYTDKLIF.

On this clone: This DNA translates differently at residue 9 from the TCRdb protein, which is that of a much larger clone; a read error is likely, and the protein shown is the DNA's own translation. CDR3 coding DNA: TGTGCTCTTGGGGAACTAAGGTGTCGCACTGGGGGAACGGGGCGCACCGATAAACTCATCTTT. It codes for CALGELRCRTGGTGRTDKLIF. The V call is TRDV1, the J call TRDJ1; TRDD3 matches 9 bases. TCRdb records no J gene; here it was assigned by comparing the DNA to germline. The CDR3 loop spans 21 amino acids. CDR1 TSWWSYY and CDR2 QGS come from the germline V gene. Trimming cost V 0 bases and J 1 base; bases outside gene matches: 18.